These 5 T cell receptor beta chains were sequenced from one sample in a study of early T cells in non-severe SARS-CoV-2 infection (TCRdb year 2021). Libraries came from 5' RACE. These reads were obtained on a NextSeq 500. TCRdb ran its own pipeline on the public reads, namely fastp trimming at Q25 and MiXCR clone calling, and kept in-frame beta chains. Rows matching on CDR3 protein sequence are summarized as one entry with the most common DNA and genes. For this sample there are about 80,000 distinct CDR3 sequences; 14% appear just once. About a tenth of the sample comes from the top ten. Sequencing input: whole blood. The receptor source for this set is an adult who was a healthcare worker with PCR-confirmed SARS-CoV-2 infection or an uninfected control (not recorded which).

In its sample, this clonotype was seen many times. The chain carries TRBV6-5 and TRBJ2-2; D is ambiguous. CDR3 size: 13 residues. Germline values: CDR1 MNHEY, CDR2 SVGAGI. V lost 4 bases and J 6 bases, leaving 9 bases between the germline ends. This chain's CDR3 is CASSWSQAGELFF. Written as DNA, the CDR3 is TGTGCCAGCAGTTGGTCCCAGGCCGGGGAGCTGTTTTTT.

The V call is TRBV20-1, the J call TRBJ1-4, with D tentatively TRBD1 (5 bases). Trimming shortened V by 5 bases and J by 8 bases, and 12 bases separated the two germline ends. CDR3 size: 12 residues. CDR1 DFQATT and CDR2 SNEGSKA come from the germline V gene (reference sequence). In DNA, the CDR3 is TGCAGTGCTTCCGGGACGGCCGAAAAACTGTTTTTT. Protein sequence: CSASGTAEKLFF.

The CDR3 spells CASSLNLGYTGELFF. Here the CDR3 DNA reads TGTGCCAGCAGCTTAAATCTCGGTTACACCGGGGAGCTGTTTTTT. The chain has TRBV7-3 and TRBJ2-2; D gene ambiguous. V lost 1 base and J 3 bases, leaving 9 bases between the germline ends. Germline V gene sequence: CDR1 SGHTA, CDR2 FQGTGA. CDR3 size: 15 residues.

The chain employs TRBV5-1 and TRBJ2-3, with 7 bases fitting TRBD2. The CDR3 has 16 residues. The V and J ends lost 2 bases and 0 bases, in that order; junction bases with no gene match: 6. Germline V gives CDR1 SGHRS, CDR2 YFSETQ. The CDR3 sequence: CASSLGGGGSTDTQYF. The DNA for the CDR3 is TGCGCCAGCAGCTTAGGCGGGGGAGGAAGCACAGATACGCAGTATTTT.

The gene calls are TRBV6-6 and TRBJ2-3; possible D gene TRBD1, 6 bases. The germline V gene has CDR1 MNHNY and CDR2 SVGAGI (reference sequence). Trimming took 5 bases from V and 4 from J, leaving 10 bases between them. The CDR3 consists of 13 residues. CDR3 nucleotides: TGTGCCAGCAGTGACAGGCGCGCAGATACGCAGTATTTT. This sequence encodes CASSDRRADTQYF.